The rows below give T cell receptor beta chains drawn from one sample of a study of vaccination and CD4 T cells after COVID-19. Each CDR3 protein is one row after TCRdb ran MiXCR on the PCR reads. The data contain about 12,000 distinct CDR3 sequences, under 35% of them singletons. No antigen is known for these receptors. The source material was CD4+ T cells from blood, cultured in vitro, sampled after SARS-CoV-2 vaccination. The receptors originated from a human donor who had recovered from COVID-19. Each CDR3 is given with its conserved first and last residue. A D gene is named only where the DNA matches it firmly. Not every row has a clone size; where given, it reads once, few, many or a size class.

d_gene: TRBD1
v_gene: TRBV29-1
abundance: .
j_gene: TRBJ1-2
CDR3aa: CSEGAGANGYTF
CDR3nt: TGCAGCGAGGGGGCAGGGGCCAATGGCTACACCTTC

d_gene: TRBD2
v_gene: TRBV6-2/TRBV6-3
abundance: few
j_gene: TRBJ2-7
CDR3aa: CASSYLAGGPMGPEQYF
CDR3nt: TGTGCCAGCAGTTACCTAGCGGGAGGGCCGATGGGGCCCGAGCAGTACTTC

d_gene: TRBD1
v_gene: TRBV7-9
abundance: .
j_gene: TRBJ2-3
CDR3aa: CASSDWTGGKVIADTQYF
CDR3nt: TGTGCCAGCAGCGACTGGACAGGGGGCAAGGTTATCGCAGATACGCAGTATTTT

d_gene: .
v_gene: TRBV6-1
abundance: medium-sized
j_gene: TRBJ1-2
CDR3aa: CASSENSAYGYTF
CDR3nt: TGTGCCAGCAGTGAAAACAGCGCGTATGGCTACACCTTC

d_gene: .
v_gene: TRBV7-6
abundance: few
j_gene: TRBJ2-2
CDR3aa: CATRDQTTGELFF
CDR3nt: TGTGCCACACGGGACCAAACGACCGGGGAGCTGTTTTTT

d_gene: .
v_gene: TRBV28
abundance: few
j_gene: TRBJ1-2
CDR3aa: CASRPPLNYGYTF
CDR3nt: TGTGCCAGCAGACCACCCCTTAACTATGGCTACACCTTC

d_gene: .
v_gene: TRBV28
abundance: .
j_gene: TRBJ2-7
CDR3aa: CASSFSYNEQYF
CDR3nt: TGTGCCAGCAGTTTTAGCTACAACGAGCAGTACTTC

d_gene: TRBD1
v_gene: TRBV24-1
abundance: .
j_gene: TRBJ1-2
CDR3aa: CATSEPGQGFYGYTF
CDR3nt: TGTGCCACCAGTGAACCGGGACAGGGATTTTATGGCTACACCTTC

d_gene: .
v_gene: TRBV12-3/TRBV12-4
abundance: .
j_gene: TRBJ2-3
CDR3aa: CASTEGHSTDTQYF
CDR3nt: TGTGCCAGCACCGAGGGACACAGCACAGATACGCAGTATTTT

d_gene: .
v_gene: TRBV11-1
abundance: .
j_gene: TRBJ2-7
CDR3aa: CASSFSRGPPAYEQYF
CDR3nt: TGTGCCAGCAGCTTCAGTCGGGGGCCCCCTGCCTACGAGCAGTACTTC

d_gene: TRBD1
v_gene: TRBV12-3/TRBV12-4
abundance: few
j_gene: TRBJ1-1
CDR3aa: CASSSYPGTGDEAFF
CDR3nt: TGTGCCAGCAGTTCTTACCCCGGGACAGGTGATGAAGCTTTCTTT

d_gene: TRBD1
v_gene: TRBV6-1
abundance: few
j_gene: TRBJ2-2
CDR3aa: CASKLDRANTGELFF
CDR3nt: TGTGCCAGCAAACTTGACAGGGCGAACACCGGGGAGCTGTTTTTT

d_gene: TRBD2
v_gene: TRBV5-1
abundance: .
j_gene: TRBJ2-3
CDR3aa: CASNMWGGGTDTQYF
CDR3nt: TGCGCCAGCAATATGTGGGGGGGAGGAACAGATACGCAGTATTTT

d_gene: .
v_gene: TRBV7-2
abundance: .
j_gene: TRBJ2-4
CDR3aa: CASSLGQVGYF
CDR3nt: TGTGCCAGCAGCTTAGGACAGGTGGGGTACTTC

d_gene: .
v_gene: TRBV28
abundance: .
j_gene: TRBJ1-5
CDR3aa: CASNLGGNNQPQHF
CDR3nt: TGTGCCAGCAACCTAGGAGGGAACAATCAGCCCCAGCATTTT

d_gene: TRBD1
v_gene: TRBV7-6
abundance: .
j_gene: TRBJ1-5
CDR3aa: CASSLGAGGEPQHF
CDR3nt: TGTGCCAGCAGCTTAGGGGCAGGGGGTGAGCCCCAGCATTTT

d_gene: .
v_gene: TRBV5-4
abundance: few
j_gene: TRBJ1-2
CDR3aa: CASSLGGTGNYGYTF
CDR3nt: TGTGCCAGCAGCTTGGGAGGAACAGGGAACTATGGCTACACCTTC

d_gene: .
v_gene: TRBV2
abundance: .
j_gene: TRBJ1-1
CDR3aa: CASSRARTGMDTEAFF
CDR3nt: TGTGCCAGCAGCCGCGCGAGAACAGGGATGGACACTGAAGCTTTCTTT

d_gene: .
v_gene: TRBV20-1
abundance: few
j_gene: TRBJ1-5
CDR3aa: CSARASRGTNQPQHF
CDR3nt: TGCAGTGCTAGAGCCTCCCGGGGGACCAATCAGCCCCAGCATTTT

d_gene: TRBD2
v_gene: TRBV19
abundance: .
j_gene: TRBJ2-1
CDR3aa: CASSPLAGVGNEQFF
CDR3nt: TGTGCCAGTAGCCCACTAGCGGGAGTCGGCAATGAGCAGTTCTTC

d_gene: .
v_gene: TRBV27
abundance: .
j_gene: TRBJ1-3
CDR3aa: CASSLRDLSSGNTIYF
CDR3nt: TGTGCCAGCAGTTTACGAGACTTAAGCTCTGGAAACACCATATATTTT

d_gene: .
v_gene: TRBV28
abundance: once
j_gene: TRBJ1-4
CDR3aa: CASSRMGAREKLFF
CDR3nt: TGTGCCAGCAGTCGTATGGGGGCTCGTGAAAAACTGTTTTTT

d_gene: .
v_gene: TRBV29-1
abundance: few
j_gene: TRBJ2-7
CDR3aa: CSVGQDSYEQYF
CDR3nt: TGCAGCGTTGGACAGGATAGCTACGAGCAGTACTTC

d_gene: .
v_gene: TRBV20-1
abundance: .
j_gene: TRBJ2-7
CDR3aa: CSARQDFYEQYF
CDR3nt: TGCAGTGCTAGACAGGATTTCTACGAGCAGTACTTC

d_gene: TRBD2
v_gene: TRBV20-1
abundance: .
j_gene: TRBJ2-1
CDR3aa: CSASGLGLGNEQFF
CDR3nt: TGCAGTGCTTCGGGACTAGGACTGGGGAATGAGCAGTTCTTC

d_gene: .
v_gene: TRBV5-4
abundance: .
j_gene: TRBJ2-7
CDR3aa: CASSLGTVYEQYF
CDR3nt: TGTGCCAGCAGCTTGGGGACAGTCTACGAGCAGTACTTC